The TCR beta chain under discussion was sequenced for a study of beta chain features in type 1 diabetes. CDR1 KGHSH and CDR2 LQKENI come from the germline V gene. V was pared by 4 bases and J by 0 bases, with 16 bases between. The length of the CDR3 is 17 residues. Study conclusions and caveats: Among type 1 diabetes patients, VDJ junctions had fewer insertions and more deletions.

With respect to this clone: Its antigen remains unidentified.

Reverse transcription of all isolated RNA meant that expressed TCRB transcripts were sequenced. Only in-frame clones appear in the TCRdb table, and some are missing; sequencing was by immunoSEQ multiplex PCR. Among about 900,000 clones listed, 15% to 20% were seen once. The source of this sequence is a woman younger than 30 in good health. This chain links TRBV18 with TRBJ2-1; the D gene could be TRBD1 or TRBD2 (5 bases each). The sample consisted of naive CD4+ T cells from blood. Here the CDR3 reads CASSRTGPPSSYNEQFF. For the CDR3, the DNA is TGTGCCAGCTCACGGACGGGACCCCCAAGCTCCTACAATGAGCAGTTCTTC.